Following are 13 T cell receptor beta chains from one sample sequenced in a study of OX40 agonist ivuxolimab in advanced cancers. Produced via immunoSEQ multiplex PCR; TCRdb's table is partial and in-frame only. The sample has 75,000 to 90,000 clones; about 90% are singletons. The sample was CD4+ or CD8+ T cells sorted from blood, taken in a trial of the OX40 agonist ivuxolimab. These receptor sequences come from an adult with an advanced solid tumor such as melanoma, head and neck, liver or kidney cancer.

The chain uses TRBV4-3 and TRBJ2-1, with D possibly matching TRBD2 (7 bases). Germline V CDR1 and CDR2: LGHNA, YSLEER. V was trimmed by 2 bases and J by 8 bases, leaving 19 bases between them. This CDR3 contains 16 residues. This CDR3 is CASSQMRSGGRYEQFF. The CDR3, as DNA: TGCGCCAGCAGCCAAATGAGGTCGGGGGGCCGGTATGAGCAGTTCTTC.

This clone was seen a few times. This chain connects TRBV28 to TRBJ1-5, with D tentatively TRBD1 (5 bases). CDR3 length equals 15 residues. Looked up from germline, CDR1 is MDHEN and CDR2 is SYDVKM. Trimming cost V 3 bases and J 3 bases, with 12 bases left between them. CDR3 DNA sequence: TGTGCCAGCAGTTTCGGTAGGGGCCTCAATCAGCCCCAGCATTTT. Translating it yields CASSFGRGLNQPQHF. The whole variable domain, remainder taken from reference TRBV28 and TRBJ1-5, is DVKVTQSSRYLVKRTGEKVFLECVQDMDHENMFWYRQDPGLGLRLIYFSYDVKMKEKGDIPEGYSVSREKKERFSLILESASTNQTSMYLCASSFGRGLNQPQHFGDGTRLSIL.

This sequence joins TRBV13 and TRBJ1-4; no reliable D call. Looked up from germline, CDR1 is PRHDT and CDR2 is FYEKMQ (reference sequence). The CDR3 contains 15 residues. V dropped 5 bases and J dropped 4 bases, with 14 bases sitting between them. Here the CDR3 DNA reads TGTGCCAGCAGCCTGGACGGCAATATTAATGAAAAACTGTTTTTT. Translated, it gives CASSLDGNINEKLFF.

J is TRBJ1-5 and V is TRBV6-5, with TRBD1 matching over 7 bases. The germline V gene encodes CDR1 MNHEY and CDR2 SVGAGI. The ends lost 5 bases at V and 5 bases at J; junction bases unmatched: 6. The CDR3 is made up of 14 amino acids. The CDR3 loop is CASSQGGSYQPQHF. CDR3 in DNA: TGTGCCAGCAGTCAGGGGGGGAGTTATCAGCCCCAGCATTTT.

This clone was observed once. The V gene is TRBV30, the J gene TRBJ1-6; 7 nucleotides agree with TRBD1. The CDR3 is 17 amino acids. V lost 3 bases, J lost 0 bases, and 8 bases stayed unmatched. Germline loops: CDR1 GTSNPN, CDR2 SVGIG (reference sequence). CDR3 in amino acids: CAWRSDRSSSYNSPLHF. The CDR3 DNA reads TGTGCCTGGAGGTCGGACAGGTCGAGCTCCTATAATTCACCCCTCCACTTT. The full variable domain, its missing parts supplied by reference TRBV30 and TRBJ1-6, is SQTIHQWPATLVQPVGSPLSLECTVEGTSNPNLYWYRQAAGRGLQLLFYSVGIGQISSEVPQNLSASRPQDRQFILSSKKLLLSDSGFYLCAWRSDRSSSYNSPLHFGNGTRLTVT.

This clone was observed a handful of times. The chain has TRBV7-9 and TRBJ1-2, with D tentatively TRBD1 (5 bases). This CDR3 comprises 14 residues. Trimming shortened V by 3 bases and J by 7 bases, and 15 bases separated the two germline ends. From germline, CDR1 is SEHNR and CDR2 FQNEAQ (reference sequence). The CDR3 region has the DNA TGTGCCAGCAGCTTGGAGCATCGGGGCGGTGGCTACACCTTC. It codes for CASSLEHRGGGYTF.

This clone was counted once. The gene calls are TRBV5-1 and TRBJ1-5, with D possibly being TRBD1 (5 bases). The germline CDR1 and CDR2 sequences are SGHRS and YFSETQ. This CDR3 has 17 residues. Trimming stripped 4 bases from V and 5 bases from J, with 22 bases between. The CDR3 DNA reads TGCGCCAGCAGCCCCCACCCCACGACAGTAGGCCATCAGCCCCAGCATTTT. Its translation: CASSPHPTTVGHQPQHF.

This chain uses TRBV7-8 with TRBJ2-1; D unclear. The CDR3 length is 16 residues. Trimming shortened V by 1 base and J by 4 bases, and 14 bases separated the two germline ends. CDR1 SGHVS and CDR2 FQNEAQ come from the germline V gene. This CDR3 reads CASSLVSQNGYNEQFF. DNA for the CDR3: TGTGCCAGCAGCTTAGTTTCACAAAATGGATACAATGAGCAGTTCTTC. The full variable domain, in which reference TRBV7-8 and TRBJ2-1 provide the parts outside the CDR3, is GAGVSQSPRYKVAKRGQDVALRCDPISGHVSLFWYQQALGQGPEFLTYFQNEAQLDKSGLPSDRFFAERPEGSVSTLKIQRTQQEDSAVYLCASSLVSQNGYNEQFFGPGTRLTVL.

Points on this clone: A read error may produce the germline difference seen at one junction end. The V and J genes are TRBV6-5 and TRBJ1-1, with D possibly matching TRBD1 (6 bases). The germline gives CDR1 MNHEY, CDR2 SVGAGI. The CDR3 is 14 residues long. The CDR3 region is CASRYREGDTEAFF. CDR3 nucleotide sequence: TGTGCCAGCCGTTACAGGGAGGGTGACACTGAAGCTTTCTTT.

The chain links TRBV27 to TRBJ2-1, with 14 bases lining up with TRBD2. The ends lost 7 bases at V and 9 bases at J; junction bases unmatched: 5. CDR3 size: 14 residues. The germline V gene has CDR1 MNHEY and CDR2 SMNVEV (reference sequence). CDR3 sequence: CASTPGLAGVEQFF. The DNA of the CDR3 is TGTGCCAGCACGCCGGGACTAGCGGGAGTTGAGCAGTTCTTC.

CDR3 DNA: TGTGCCAGCAGCCCCGCCCTCTCCTATAATTCACCCCTCCACTTT. This codes for CASSPALSYNSPLHF. J is TRBJ1-6 and V is TRBV9; no clear D gene. V was cut by 4 bases and J by 0 bases, with 8 bases left in between. Germline CDR1 and CDR2: SGDLS and YYNGEE. CDR3 length: 15 amino acids.

This clone was observed a handful of times. The chain has TRBV11-3 and TRBJ2-3; 9 bases are a match to TRBD1. The CDR3 spans 14 residues. Germline assignment: CDR1 SGHNT and CDR2 YENEEA. After removal of 5 bases from V and 4 bases from J, the junction contained 4 bases not matched to a gene. The CDR3 nucleotides are TGTGCCAGCAGCCGGGGACAGGGATCAGATACGCAGTATTTT. This encodes CASSRGQGSDTQYF. The variable domain in full, completed from reference TRBV11-3 and TRBJ2-3, reads EAGVVQSPRYKIIEKKQPVAFWCNPISGHNTLYWYLQNLGQGPELLIRYENEEAVDDSQLPKDRFSAERLKGVDSTLKIQPAELGDSAVYLCASSRGQGSDTQYFGPGTRLTVL.

Notes on this clone: One end of the junction does not line up with germline, which may come from a read error. This sample also contains other DNA sequences that code for the same CDR3. The V gene is TRBV6-1, the J gene TRBJ1-5, with D uncertain. The CDR3 totals 16 residues. Germline CDR1 reads MNHNS; CDR2 reads SASEGT. Written as DNA, the CDR3 is TGTGCCAGCAGTGAAGCCCCGCGATCTCTTAATCAACCCCAGCATTTT. Its protein is CASSEAPRSLNQPQHF.